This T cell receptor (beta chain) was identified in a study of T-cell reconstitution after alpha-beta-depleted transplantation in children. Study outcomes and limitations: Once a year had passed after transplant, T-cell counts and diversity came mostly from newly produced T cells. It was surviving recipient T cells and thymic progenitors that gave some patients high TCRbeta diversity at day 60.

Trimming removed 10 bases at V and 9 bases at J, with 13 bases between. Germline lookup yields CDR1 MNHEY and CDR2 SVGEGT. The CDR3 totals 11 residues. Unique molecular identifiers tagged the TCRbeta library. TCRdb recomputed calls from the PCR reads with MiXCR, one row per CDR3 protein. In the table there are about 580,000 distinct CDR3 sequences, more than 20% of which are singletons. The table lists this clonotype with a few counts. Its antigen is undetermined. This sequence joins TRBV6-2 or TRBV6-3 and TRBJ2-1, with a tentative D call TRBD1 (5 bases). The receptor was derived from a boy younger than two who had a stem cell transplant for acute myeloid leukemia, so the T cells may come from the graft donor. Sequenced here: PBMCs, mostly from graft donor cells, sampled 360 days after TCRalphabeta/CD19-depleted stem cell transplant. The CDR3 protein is CATAQGVEQFF. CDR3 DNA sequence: TGTGCCACCGCCCAAGGGGTTGAGCAGTTCTTC.